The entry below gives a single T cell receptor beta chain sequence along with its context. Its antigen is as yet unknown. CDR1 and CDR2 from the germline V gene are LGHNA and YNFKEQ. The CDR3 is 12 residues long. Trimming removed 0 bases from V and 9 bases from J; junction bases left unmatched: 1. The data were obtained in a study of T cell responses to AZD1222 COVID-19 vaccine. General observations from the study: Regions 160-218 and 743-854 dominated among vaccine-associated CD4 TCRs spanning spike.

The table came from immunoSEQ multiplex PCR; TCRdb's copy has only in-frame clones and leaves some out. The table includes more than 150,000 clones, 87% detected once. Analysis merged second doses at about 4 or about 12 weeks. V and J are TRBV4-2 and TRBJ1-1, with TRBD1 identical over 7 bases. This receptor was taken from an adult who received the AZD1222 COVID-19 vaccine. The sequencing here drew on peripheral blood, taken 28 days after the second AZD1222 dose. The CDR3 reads CASSQETGQAFF. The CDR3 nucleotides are TGTGCCAGCAGCCAAGAGACAGGGCAAGCTTTCTTT.